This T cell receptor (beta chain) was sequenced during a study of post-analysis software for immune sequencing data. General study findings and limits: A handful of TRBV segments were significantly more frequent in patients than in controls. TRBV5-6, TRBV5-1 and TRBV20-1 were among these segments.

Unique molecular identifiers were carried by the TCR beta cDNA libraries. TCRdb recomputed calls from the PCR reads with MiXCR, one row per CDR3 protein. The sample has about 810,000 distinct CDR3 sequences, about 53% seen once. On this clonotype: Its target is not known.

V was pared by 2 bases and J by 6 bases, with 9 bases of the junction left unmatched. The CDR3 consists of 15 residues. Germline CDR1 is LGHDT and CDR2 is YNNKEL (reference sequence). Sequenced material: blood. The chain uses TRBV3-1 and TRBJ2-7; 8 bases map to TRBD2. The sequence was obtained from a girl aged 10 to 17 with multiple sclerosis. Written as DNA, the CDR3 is TGTGCCAGCAGCCAACCGGGACTAGATCCTTTCGAGCAGTACTTC. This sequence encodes CASSQPGLDPFEQYF.